These 32 T cell receptor beta chains were all obtained from the same sample, sequenced in a study of monozygotic twins with inflammatory bowel disease. TCRdb re-called the 5' RACE reads; one entry per CDR3 protein, DNA not given. The sample's table shows around 450,000 distinct CDR3 sequences. The sample taken for sequencing was blood. The origin of the receptors is a human donor with ulcerative colitis or Crohn's disease, or a healthy co-twin of an affected twin (not recorded which).

This chain uses TRBV7-7 with TRBJ2-1; the TRBD2 assignment by TCRdb is unverifiable without DNA. CDR3 length equals 15 residues. Looked up from germline, CDR1 is SSHAT and CDR2 is FNYEAQ (reference sequence). This chain's CDR3 is CASSSRATSYNEQFF.

This rearrangement joins TRBV11-2 to TRBJ2-1; TCRdb proposes TRBD2, but this gene call is untestable without DNA. From germline, CDR1 is SGHAT and CDR2 FQNNGV. The CDR3 has 16 residues. The CDR3 sequence: CASSLDSLAGANEQFF.

The chain is built from TRBV27 and TRBJ1-2; with no DNA, the TCRdb D assignment of TRBD1 cannot be verified. Germline assignment: CDR1 MNHEY and CDR2 SMNVEV (reference sequence). CDR3 length: 13 residues. The CDR3 sequence is CASSFGQGRGYTF.

The chain combines TRBV4-1 with TRBJ2-2; the TCRdb D gene call, TRBD1, has no DNA to confirm it. The CDR3 covers 14 residues. The germline gives CDR1 MGHRA, CDR2 YSYEKL. The CDR3 sequence: CASSQTRVAGELFF.

The rearrangement links TRBV6-6 to TRBJ1-4; TCRdb's D call, TRBD1, is unchecked because there is no DNA. The CDR3 runs to 11 residues. Per the germline V gene, CDR1 is MNHNY and CDR2 is SVGAGI (reference sequence). The CDR3 here is CASTQGEVVFF.

The chain combines TRBV7-8 with TRBJ1-1. The germline gives CDR1 SGHVS, CDR2 FQNEAQ. This CDR3 region has 15 residues. The CDR3 reads CASSLGEAGNTEAFF.

This chain links TRBV27 with TRBJ2-3; without DNA, the TCRdb call of TRBD1 cannot be checked. The CDR3 totals 14 residues. The V gene's germline CDR1 is MNHEY and CDR2 SMNVEV (reference sequence). The CDR3 reads CASGGGRTPDTQYF.

V gene TRBV12-3 or TRBV12-4 combines with J gene TRBJ2-1; lacking DNA, the TRBD2 call made by TCRdb goes unchecked. CDR3 length: 16 amino acids. The CDR3 is CASSKTSGAAPGEQFF.

The rearrangement joins TRBV7-9 to TRBJ2-7; TCRdb proposes TRBD2, but this gene call is untestable without DNA. Germline V CDR1 and CDR2: SEHNR, FQNEAQ (reference sequence). The CDR3 loop spans 16 amino acids. CDR3 sequence: CASSLRGGLAGYEQYF.

The chain has TRBV6-1 and TRBJ2-4; absent DNA, TCRdb's TRBD1 call cannot be checked. This CDR3 has 14 residues. The germline CDR1 and CDR2 sequences are MNHNS and SASEGT. The CDR3 reads CASSATGVEHIQYF.

This CDR3 is CSARTQGVAGTGELFF. The J gene is TRBJ2-2, the V gene TRBV20-1; TCRdb names TRBD1, which stays unverified in the absence of DNA. Germline values: CDR1 DFQATT, CDR2 SNEGSKA (reference sequence). This CDR3 has 16 residues.

CDR3 residues: CASNPQGRQPQHF. The chain carries TRBV19 and TRBJ1-5; TCRdb proposes TRBD1, but this gene call is untestable without DNA. Per the germline V gene, CDR1 is LNHDA and CDR2 is SQIVND (reference sequence). This CDR3 is built from 13 residues.

V usage is TRBV19 and J usage is TRBJ2-1. CDR1 and CDR2 from the germline V gene are LNHDA and SQIVND (reference sequence). The CDR3 consists of 12 residues. The CDR3 sequence: CASRSRRGEQFF. Drawing the rest from reference TRBV19 and TRBJ2-1, the complete variable domain is DGGITQSPKYLFRKEGQNVTLSCEQNLNHDAMYWYRQDPGQGLRLIYYSQIVNDFQKGDIAEGYSVSREKKESFPLTVTSAQKNPTAFYLCASRSRRGEQFFGPGTRLTVL.

The V gene is TRBV7-9, the J gene TRBJ1-6; TCRdb's D call, TRBD1, is unchecked because there is no DNA. The CDR3 covers 17 residues. Germline loops: CDR1 SEHNR, CDR2 FQNEAQ (reference sequence). CDR3 in amino acids: CASSRTGGSSYNSPLHF.

The V gene is TRBV6-1, the J gene TRBJ1-1. The V gene's germline CDR1 is MNHNS and CDR2 SASEGT. This CDR3 has 13 residues. Here the CDR3 reads CASRKALNTEAFF.

The V and J genes are TRBV12-3 or TRBV12-4 and TRBJ2-3; as DNA is missing, the TRBD1 call by TCRdb cannot be tested. CDR3 size: 13 residues. The CDR3 loop reads CASSPRGPDTQYF.

This CDR3 is CASSPRGGQGPDTQYF. The chain links TRBV7-2 to TRBJ2-3; absent DNA, TCRdb's TRBD1 call cannot be checked. Germline V gene sequence: CDR1 SGHTA, CDR2 FQGNSA. The CDR3 runs to 16 residues. Using reference TRBV7-2 and TRBJ2-3 for the parts outside the CDR3, the full variable domain is GAGVSQSPSNKVTEKGKDVELRCDPISGHTALYWYRQSLGQGLEFLIYFQGNSAPDKSGLPSDRFSAERTGGSVSTLTIQRTQQEDSAVYLCASSPRGGQGPDTQYFGPGTRLTVL.

The chain employs TRBV7-2 and TRBJ1-2; the D call of TRBD1 rests on TCRdb alone, since no DNA is present to check it. The CDR3 has 15 amino acids. In germline, CDR1 is SGHTA, CDR2 FQGNSA. CDR3 region: CASSSQTGTIYGYTF.

The chain joins TRBV3-1 to TRBJ2-1; TCRdb lists TRBD2, though no DNA is available to test this call. The CDR3 is 18 residues long. CDR1 LGHDT and CDR2 YNNKEL come from the germline V gene (reference sequence). CDR3 residues: CASSRTSGISPPYNGQFF.

This sequence joins TRBV10-3 and TRBJ1-2; TCRdb selects TRBD1, and the lack of DNA leaves this call unchecked. CDR1 and CDR2 from the germline V gene are ENHRY and SYGVKD. The CDR3 runs 15 residues. The CDR3 sequence is CAIYMGGTGEYGYTF.

The rearrangement uses TRBV29-1 and TRBJ2-7; TCRdb names TRBD1, which stays unverified in the absence of DNA. The length of the CDR3 is 13 residues. CDR1 is SQVTM and CDR2 is ANQGSEA in the germline V gene. The CDR3 reads CSVEGQGVYEQYF.

This sequence joins TRBV28 and TRBJ1-5; TCRdb names TRBD1, which stays unverified in the absence of DNA. CDR1 and CDR2 from the germline V gene are MDHEN and SYDVKM. The length of the CDR3 is 16 residues. Here the CDR3 reads CASSLGRTGGDQPQHF.

The CDR3 is CASSVQGETQYF. The V call is TRBV5-1, the J call TRBJ2-5; absent DNA, TCRdb's TRBD1 call cannot be checked. The germline CDR1 and CDR2 sequences are SGHRS and YFSETQ. This CDR3 is 12 amino acids long.

The chain couples TRBV7-6 to TRBJ2-1; TCRdb's assignment of TRBD2 cannot be checked, as there is no DNA. Germline V gives CDR1 SGHVS, CDR2 FNYEAQ. This CDR3 has 13 amino acids. The CDR3 region is CASSSLVVPEQFF.

The chain is built from TRBV25-1 and TRBJ2-2. The CDR3 runs to 13 residues. Germline V gene sequence: CDR1 MGHDK, CDR2 SYGVNS. The CDR3: CASSVLTAGELFF.

The V gene is TRBV18, the J gene TRBJ1-1. This CDR3 is built from 12 residues. Germline CDR1 KGHSH, CDR2 LQKENI. CDR3 sequence reads: CASSPQGLEAFF.

V and J are TRBV4-1 and TRBJ1-6; the D gene TCRdb calls, TRBD1, cannot be checked with no DNA. This CDR3 is built from 17 residues. CDR1 is MGHRA and CDR2 is YSYEKL in the germline V gene. CDR3 loop: CASSQEATGTGVSPLHF.

This chain joins TRBV10-3 and TRBJ2-7; the D gene TCRdb calls, TRBD1, cannot be checked with no DNA. CDR3 length: 12 residues. Germline lookup yields CDR1 ENHRY and CDR2 SYGVKD. The CDR3 region is CATATGSYEQYF.

The gene calls are TRBV29-1 and TRBJ1-1; checking the TCRdb D call of TRBD1 is not possible without DNA. The CDR3 runs to 13 residues. The germline V gene encodes CDR1 SQVTM and CDR2 ANQGSEA. The CDR3 sequence: CSAPNSMNTEAFF. Filled out from reference TRBV29-1 and TRBJ1-1, the complete variable domain reads SAVISQKPSRDICQRGTSLTIQCQVDSQVTMMFWYRQQPGQSLTLIATANQGSEATYESGFVIDKFPISRPNLTFSTLTVSNMSPEDSSIYLCSAPNSMNTEAFFGQGTRLTVV.

The CDR3 sequence is CASSRNPGLALTGELFF. The V and J genes are TRBV5-1 and TRBJ2-2; TCRdb returns TRBD2, unconfirmable since there is no DNA. CDR3 size: 17 residues. Germline-derived CDR1 and CDR2 are SGHRS and YFSETQ.

This chain uses TRBV4-3 with TRBJ2-1. The CDR3 totals 16 residues. Germline CDR1 LGHNA, CDR2 YSLEER. CDR3 sequence: CASSQLDRSSYNEQFF.

The CDR3 loop reads CASSQPDRANYGYTF. This rearrangement joins TRBV3-1 to TRBJ1-2; TCRdb designates TRBD1, a call that cannot be tested without DNA. CDR3 size: 15 residues. Germline CDR1 and CDR2: LGHDT and YNNKEL (reference sequence).